The rows below give T cell receptor beta chains drawn from one sample of a study of cytomegalovirus exposure and HLA in healthy donors. The method was immunoSEQ multiplex PCR; TCRdb's version includes in-frame clones alone and lacks a portion of them. Of tens of thousands of clones listed, about 92% are singletons. The sequencing input was PBMCs. The receptors were gathered from a man aged 18 to 30 in good health and CMV-seronegative. Both conserved end residues are part of each CDR3. The order of the fields is D gene, V gene, clone size, J gene, CDR3 length, CDR3 protein, CDR3 DNA. The D gene is left open where the match is weak. Where a row states a size, it is once, few, many or the class of an expanded clone; other rows omit it.

.	TRBV5-4	.	TRBJ1-1	15	CASSSASTANTEAFF	TGTGCCAGCAGCTCCGCCTCGACAGCGAACACTGAAGCTTTCTTT
.	TRBV5-8	.	TRBJ2-1	15	CASSLRGTASNEQFF	TGTGCCAGCAGCTTGCGGGGGACGGCCTCCAATGAGCAGTTCTTC
.	TRBV4-2	once	TRBJ1-2	13	CASSQGVNYGYTF	TGTGCCAGCAGCCAAGGCGTCAACTATGGCTACACCTTC
.	TRBV9	.	TRBJ1-1	14	CASAGGRMNTEAFF	TGTGCCAGCGCCGGGGGGCGGATGAACACTGAAGCTTTCTTT
TRBD1	TRBV27	.	TRBJ2-7	15	CASSPGQGPSYEQYF	TGTGCCAGCAGTCCTGGACAGGGTCCCTCCTACGAGCAGTACTTC
.	TRBV9	.	TRBJ2-5	11	CASSAQETQYF	TGTGCCAGCAGCGCGCAAGAGACCCAGTACTTC
TRBD1	TRBV7-9	.	TRBJ1-1	15	CASSLRGGGWGEAFF	TGTGCCAGCAGCTTAAGAGGGGGCGGGTGGGGTGAAGCTTTCTTT
TRBD1	TRBV2	.	TRBJ1-2	18	CASSHDRDNFRPNYGYTF	TGTGCCAGCAGTCATGACAGGGACAATTTCCGACCTAACTATGGCTACACCTTC
.	TRBV27	.	TRBJ1-1	14	CASSWGRVGTEAFF	TGTGCCAGCAGTTGGGGGAGGGTTGGTACTGAAGCTTTCTTT
TRBD2	TRBV5-6	.	TRBJ2-3	14	CASSYRLASDTQYF	TGTGCCAGCAGCTACCGACTAGCATCAGATACGCAGTATTTT
TRBD1	TRBV29-1	.	TRBJ2-7	16	CSAAAARDRGLFEQYF	TGCAGCGCTGCAGCCGCCCGAGACAGGGGATTGTTCGAGCAGTACTTC
TRBD1	TRBV29-1	.	TRBJ1-4	15	CSVQETGTVNEKLFF	TGCAGCGTTCAGGAGACAGGGACCGTTAATGAAAAACTGTTTTTT
.	TRBV4-1	.	TRBJ2-7	17	CASSQSAGMTGTYEQYF	TGCGCCAGCAGCCAATCGGCGGGAATGACAGGGACCTACGAGCAGTACTTC
.	TRBV6-5	.	TRBJ1-1	11	CASSYNLEAFF	TGTGCCAGCAGTTACAATCTTGAAGCTTTCTTT
TRBD2	TRBV27	.	TRBJ2-1	14	CASSSLGRVNEQFF	TGTGCCAGCAGTTCCCTCGGGAGGGTGAATGAGCAGTTCTTC
.	TRBV11-1	.	TRBJ1-1	15	CASIYRGGSNTEAFF	TGTGCCAGCATTTATCGGGGTGGGTCGAACACTGAAGCTTTCTTT
TRBD1	TRBV6-5	.	TRBJ2-5	14	CASSIYRGEETQYF	TGTGCCAGCAGTATTTACAGGGGAGAAGAGACCCAGTACTTC
.	TRBV2	.	TRBJ2-7	14	CASSDTDSSYEQYF	TGTGCCAGCAGTGATACGGACAGCTCCTACGAGCAGTACTTC
.	TRBV2	.	TRBJ2-1	16	CASSGVGGSSYNEQFF	TGTGCCAGCAGTGGGGTGGGTGGGAGCTCCTACAATGAGCAGTTCTTC
.	TRBV6-5	.	TRBJ1-1	15	CASSPIIQVNTEAFF	TGTGCCAGCAGCCCAATCATACAGGTGAACACTGAAGCTTTCTTT
TRBD1	TRBV25-1	.	TRBJ2-7	13	CARSGTGYYEQYF	TGTGCCAGGTCCGGGACAGGGTACTACGAGCAGTACTTC
TRBD1	TRBV5-1	once	TRBJ1-1	14	CASSKTGENAEAFF	TGCGCCAGCAGCAAGACAGGGGAGAACGCTGAAGCTTTCTTT
.	TRBV6-1	.	TRBJ2-1	16	CASSEGWTETYNEQFF	TGTGCCAGCAGTGAAGGGTGGACAGAGACCTACAATGAGCAGTTCTTC
.	TRBV6-5	.	TRBJ1-3	14	CASRPGTLGNTIYF	TGTGCCAGCAGGCCCGGGACTTTGGGAAACACCATATATTTT
TRBD1	TRBV7-3	few	TRBJ2-7	15	CASSLIPGQPYEQYF	TGTGCCAGCAGCTTAATTCCGGGACAGCCCTACGAGCAGTACTTC
TRBD1	TRBV7-6	.	TRBJ1-4	20	CASSLNLRTGATATNEKLFF	TGTGCCAGCAGCTTGAATCTTAGGACAGGGGCAACTGCAACTAATGAAAAACTGTTTTTT
TRBD1	TRBV6-5	.	TRBJ1-2	13	CASSRGTAYGYTF	TGTGCCAGCAGTAGAGGGACAGCATATGGCTACACCTTC
TRBD1	TRBV6-4	.	TRBJ1-6	15	CASSAGTGKNSPLHF	TGTGCCAGCAGTGCCGGGACAGGCAAAAATTCACCCCTCCACTTT
TRBD2	TRBV7-2	.	TRBJ2-7	16	CASSLGGGGLIYEQYF	TGTGCCAGCAGCTTAGGTGGGGGGGGTCTAATTTACGAGCAGTACTTC
TRBD1	TRBV10-3	.	TRBJ1-3	17	CAISGPMPGQGGNTIYF	TGTGCCATCAGTGGGCCGATGCCGGGACAGGGAGGAAACACCATATATTTT
.	TRBV2	.	TRBJ2-6	15	CASNPGQSGANVLTF	TGTGCCAGCAACCCAGGGCAGTCTGGGGCCAACGTCCTGACTTTC
TRBD1	TRBV6-1	.	TRBJ1-5	14	CASSDRQGDQPQHF	TGTGCCAGCAGTGACAGACAGGGGGATCAGCCCCAGCATTTT
.	TRBV11-2	.	TRBJ1-1	13	CASSLDVAVEAFF	TGTGCCAGCAGCTTAGATGTAGCAGTTGAAGCTTTCTTT
.	TRBV6-5	.	TRBJ1-1	13	CASSSLLNTEAFF	TGTGCCAGCAGTTCCCTCTTGAACACTGAAGCTTTCTTT
.	TRBV5-6	.	TRBJ1-4	12	CASSSQNEKLFF	TGTGCCAGCAGCTCCCAGAATGAAAAACTGTTTTTT
.	TRBV30	.	TRBJ1-5	12	CAWSTGNQPQHF	TGTGCCTGGTCGACAGGCAATCAGCCCCAGCATTTT
.	TRBV19	.	TRBJ2-7	14	CASSIGRGAYEQYF	TGTGCCAGTAGTATCGGCAGGGGAGCCTACGAGCAGTACTTC
.	TRBV6-1	.	TRBJ2-2	15	CASSEAGGVTGELFF	TGTGCCAGCAGTGAAGCGGGCGGGGTCACCGGGGAGCTGTTTTTT
.	TRBV10-3	once	TRBJ1-4	16	CAISESVGVLNEKLFF	TGTGCCATCAGTGAGTCAGTAGGGGTGCTGAATGAAAAACTGTTTTTT
.	TRBV7-9	.	TRBJ2-7	11	CASSEAYEQYF	TGTGCCAGCAGCGAGGCCTACGAGCAGTACTTC
TRBD2	TRBV4-1	.	TRBJ2-3	16	CASSQGAGGATDTQYF	TGCGCCAGCAGCCAAGGGGCGGGAGGTGCCACAGATACGCAGTATTTT
TRBD1	TRBV27	.	TRBJ2-7	14	CASSLSRTGNEQYF	TGTGCCAGCAGTTTATCGAGGACAGGGAATGAACAGTACTTC
.	TRBV11-2	.	TRBJ1-1	13	CASSLRGNTEAFF	TGTGCCAGCAGCTTAAGGGGGAACACTGAAGCTTTCTTT
.	TRBV6-5	.	TRBJ1-1	15	CASSYSSVLNTEAFF	TGTGCCAGCAGTTACTCGAGTGTACTGAACACTGAAGCTTTCTTT
TRBD1	TRBV9	.	TRBJ2-7	16	CASGPGQGASSYEQYF	TGTGCCAGCGGACCGGGACAGGGGGCTAGTTCCTACGAGCAGTACTTC
TRBD2	TRBV15	.	TRBJ2-2	15	CATGASGGPGGELFF	TGTGCCACGGGGGCCAGCGGGGGGCCCGGCGGGGAGCTGTTTTTT
.	TRBV18	.	TRBJ2-4	15	CASSPESIAKNIQYF	TGTGCCAGCTCACCAGAGTCGATAGCCAAAAACATTCAGTACTTC
.	TRBV29-1	.	TRBJ1-1	13	CSVAPGVNTEAFF	TGCAGCGTTGCCCCAGGGGTCAACACTGAAGCTTTCTTT
.	TRBV7-2	.	TRBJ2-2	14	CASRTDRNTGELFF	TGTGCCAGCAGAACAGACAGGAACACCGGGGAGCTGTTTTTT
TRBD2	TRBV2	once	TRBJ2-1	15	CASSEMATGGDEQFF	TGTGCCAGCAGTGAAATGGCGACCGGGGGGGATGAGCAGTTCTTC